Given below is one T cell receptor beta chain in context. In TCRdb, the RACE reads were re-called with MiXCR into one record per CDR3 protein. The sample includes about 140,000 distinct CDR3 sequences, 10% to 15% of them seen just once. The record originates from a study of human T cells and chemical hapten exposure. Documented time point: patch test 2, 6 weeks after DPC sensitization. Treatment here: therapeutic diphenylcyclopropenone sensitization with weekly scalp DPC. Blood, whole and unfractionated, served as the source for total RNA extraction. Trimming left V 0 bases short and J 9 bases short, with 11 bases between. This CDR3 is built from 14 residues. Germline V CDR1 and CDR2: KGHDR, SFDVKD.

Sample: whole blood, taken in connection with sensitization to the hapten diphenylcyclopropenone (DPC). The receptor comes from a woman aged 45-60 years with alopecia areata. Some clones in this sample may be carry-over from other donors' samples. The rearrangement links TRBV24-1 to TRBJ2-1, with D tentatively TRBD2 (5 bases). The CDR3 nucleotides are TGTGCCACCAGTGATTTGCGGGGATGGGGTGAGCAGTTCTTC. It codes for CATSDLRGWGEQFF.